These 4 T cell receptor beta chains came from one sample sequenced in a study of beta chain features in type 1 diabetes. The isolated RNA, all of it, was reverse transcribed, so expressed TCRB transcripts were what got sequenced. TCRdb's table, derived via immunoSEQ multiplex PCR, lists solely in-frame clones and lacks some. The profile covers 900,000 or so clones, with 15% to 20% appearing a single time and 0.023% taken by the ten largest. Sequences were obtained from naive CD4+ T cells from blood. The receptors were sampled from a woman younger than 30 in good health.

This clone was detected only a few times. Other DNA sequences in this sample translate to the same CDR3. This sequence joins TRBV7-3 and TRBJ2-5; D is unresolved. CDR1 and CDR2 (germline): SGHTA, FQGTGA. With 1 base removed from V and 4 bases from J, the gap between germline ends came to 4 bases. CDR3 length: 12 amino acids. DNA for the CDR3: TGTGCCAGCAGCTTAATCGGAGAGACCCAGTACTTC. Translating it yields CASSLIGETQYF.

This clone was detected a few times. The chain carries TRBV5-1 and TRBJ2-1; D not certain. Trimming shortened V by 1 base and J by 9 bases, and 20 bases separated the two germline ends. The germline CDR1 and CDR2 sequences are SGHRS and YFSETQ. CDR3 length: 16 amino acids. The CDR3 loop is CASSLQSSTHSREQFF. CDR3 DNA: TGCGCCAGCAGCTTGCAGTCCTCAACCCACAGCCGTGAGCAGTTCTTC.

This clone showed up just a few times. The rearrangement uses TRBV7-3 and TRBJ1-1, with 7 positions matching TRBD1. Germline V gene sequence: CDR1 SGHTA, CDR2 FQGTGA. With 4 bases clipped from V and 2 bases from J, the junction kept 4 bases outside the gene matches. The CDR3 consists of 14 residues. CDR3 residues: CASSSGTDNTEAFF. CDR3 nucleotides: TGTGCCAGCAGCTCCGGGACAGATAACACTGAAGCTTTCTTT.

This clone appeared a few times. The chain combines TRBV5-6 with TRBJ1-4; D unresolved. The CDR3 spans 14 residues. V gave up 4 bases and J gave up 8 bases, with 15 bases separating them. CDR1 SGHDT and CDR2 YYEEEE come from the germline V gene. The CDR3 nucleotides read TGTGCCAGCAGCACGTCGGGCGGCAGCGAAAAACTGTTTTTT. Protein: CASSTSGGSEKLFF.